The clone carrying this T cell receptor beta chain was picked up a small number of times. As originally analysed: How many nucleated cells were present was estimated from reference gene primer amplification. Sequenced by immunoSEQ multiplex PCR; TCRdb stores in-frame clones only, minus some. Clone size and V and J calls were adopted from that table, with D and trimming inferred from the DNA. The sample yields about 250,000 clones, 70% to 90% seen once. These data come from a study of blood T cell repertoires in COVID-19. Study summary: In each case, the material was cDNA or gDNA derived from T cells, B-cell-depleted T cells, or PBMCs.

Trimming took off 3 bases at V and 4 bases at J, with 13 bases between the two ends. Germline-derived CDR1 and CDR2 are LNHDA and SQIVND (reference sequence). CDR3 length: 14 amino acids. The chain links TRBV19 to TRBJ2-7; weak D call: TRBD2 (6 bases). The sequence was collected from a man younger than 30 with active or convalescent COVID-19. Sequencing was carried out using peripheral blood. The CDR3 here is CASSMAGSGYEQYF. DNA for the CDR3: TGTGCCAGTAGTATGGCGGGGTCCGGTTACGAGCAGTACTTC.